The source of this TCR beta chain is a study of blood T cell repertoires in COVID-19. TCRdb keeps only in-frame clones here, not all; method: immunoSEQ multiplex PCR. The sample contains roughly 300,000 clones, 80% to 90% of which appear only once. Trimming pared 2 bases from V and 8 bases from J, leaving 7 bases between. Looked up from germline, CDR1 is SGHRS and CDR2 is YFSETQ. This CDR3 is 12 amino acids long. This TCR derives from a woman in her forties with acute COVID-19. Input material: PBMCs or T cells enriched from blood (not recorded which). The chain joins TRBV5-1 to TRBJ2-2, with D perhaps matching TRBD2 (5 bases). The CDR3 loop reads CASSLEGGELFF. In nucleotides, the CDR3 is TGCGCCAGCAGCTTAGAGGGAGGGGAGCTGTTTTTT.